This T cell receptor beta chain was sequenced for a study of technical replicates of blood from several donors. Looked up from germline, CDR1 is DFQATT and CDR2 is SNEGSKA (reference sequence). V lost 6 bases and J lost 4, with 8 bases in between. The CDR3 length is 11 residues. The table came from immunoSEQ multiplex PCR; TCRdb's copy has only in-frame clones and leaves some out. The sample has 85,000 to 90,000 clones; roughly 90% are singletons. The chain recombines TRBV20-1 with TRBJ2-3; D uncertain. The source material was T cells isolated from PBMCs. The sequence was obtained from a human donor in good health. The CDR3 protein is CSAQAADTQYF. In DNA form, the CDR3 reads TGCAGTGCCCAGGCCGCAGATACGCAGTATTTT.